One TCR beta chain is described in this entry. Germline V gene data show CDR1 as MRHNA and CDR2 as SNTAGT. The V segment lost 5 bases and the J segment 5 bases; nucleotides outside the gene matches: 11. This CDR3 is 17 amino acids long. These data are taken from a study of T cell changes during pregnancy in multiple sclerosis. The data were produced by immunoSEQ multiplex PCR, yet TCRdb's version contains in-frame clones alone and is incomplete. The sample records approximately 44,000 clones, just under 95% being singletons. The chain is built from TRBV6-4 and TRBJ2-2; 10 bases are shared with TRBD2. This clonotype originated in a female donor with multiple sclerosis, enrolled in a pregnancy study. The material sequenced was CD4+ T cells from peripheral blood mononuclear cells, taken in the first trimester of pregnancy. The CDR3 loop is CASSTRLSLAGTGELFF. The CDR3 nucleotides are TGTGCCAGCAGTACGAGACTGTCACTAGCGGGGACCGGGGAGCTGTTTTTT.